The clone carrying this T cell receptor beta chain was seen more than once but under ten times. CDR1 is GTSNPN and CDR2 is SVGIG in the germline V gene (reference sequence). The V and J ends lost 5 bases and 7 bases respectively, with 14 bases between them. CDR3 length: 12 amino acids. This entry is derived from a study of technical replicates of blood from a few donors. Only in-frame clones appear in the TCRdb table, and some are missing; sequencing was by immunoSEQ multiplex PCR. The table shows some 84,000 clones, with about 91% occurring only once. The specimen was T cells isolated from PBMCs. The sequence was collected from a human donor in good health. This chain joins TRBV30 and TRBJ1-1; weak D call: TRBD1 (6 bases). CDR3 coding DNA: TGTGCCTGGGGACAACAGGGAAGTGAAGCTTTCTTT. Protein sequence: CAWGQQGSEAFF. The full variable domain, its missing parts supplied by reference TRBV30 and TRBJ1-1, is SQTIHQWPATLVQPVGSPLSLECTVEGTSNPNLYWYRQAAGRGLQLLFYSVGIGQISSEVPQNLSASRPQDRQFILSSKKLLLSDSGFYLCAWGQQGSEAFFGQGTRLTVV.